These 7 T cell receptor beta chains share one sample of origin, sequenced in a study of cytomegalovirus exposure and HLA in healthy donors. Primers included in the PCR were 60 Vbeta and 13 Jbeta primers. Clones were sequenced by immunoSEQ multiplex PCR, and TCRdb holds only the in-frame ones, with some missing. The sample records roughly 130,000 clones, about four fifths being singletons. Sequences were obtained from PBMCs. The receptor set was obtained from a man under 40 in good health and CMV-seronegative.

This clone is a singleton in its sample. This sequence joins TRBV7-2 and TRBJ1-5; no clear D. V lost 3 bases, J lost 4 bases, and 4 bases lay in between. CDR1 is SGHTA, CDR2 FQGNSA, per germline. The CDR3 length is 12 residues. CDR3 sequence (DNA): TGTGCCAGCAGCTTTTCAAATCAGCCCCAGCATTTT. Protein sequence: CASSFSNQPQHF.

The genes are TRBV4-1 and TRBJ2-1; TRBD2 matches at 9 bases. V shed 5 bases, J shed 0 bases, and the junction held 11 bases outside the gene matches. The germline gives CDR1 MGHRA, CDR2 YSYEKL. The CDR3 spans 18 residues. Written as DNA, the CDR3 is TGCGCCAGCAGCGCCCCCCCAGGGACTAGCAGCTCCTACAATGAGCAGTTCTTC. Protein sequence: CASSAPPGTSSSYNEQFF.

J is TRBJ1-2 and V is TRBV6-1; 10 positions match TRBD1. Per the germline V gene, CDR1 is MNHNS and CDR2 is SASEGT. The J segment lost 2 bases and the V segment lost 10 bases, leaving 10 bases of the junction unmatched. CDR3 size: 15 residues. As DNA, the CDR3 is TGTGCCACCGAACCGGGACAGGGGAGAAACTATGGCTACACCTTC. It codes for CATEPGQGRNYGYTF.

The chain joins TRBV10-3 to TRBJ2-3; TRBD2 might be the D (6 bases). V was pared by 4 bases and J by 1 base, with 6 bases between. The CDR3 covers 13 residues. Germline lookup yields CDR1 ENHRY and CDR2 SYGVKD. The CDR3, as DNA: TGTGCCATCAGTGCGGGGGGCACAGATACGCAGTATTTT. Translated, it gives CAISAGGTDTQYF.

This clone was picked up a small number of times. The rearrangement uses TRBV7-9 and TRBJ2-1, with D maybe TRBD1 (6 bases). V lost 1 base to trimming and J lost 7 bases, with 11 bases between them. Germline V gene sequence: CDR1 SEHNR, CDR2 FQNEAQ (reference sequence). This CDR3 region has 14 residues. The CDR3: CASSLEWGQNEQFF. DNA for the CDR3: TGTGCCAGCAGCTTAGAGTGGGGGCAGAATGAGCAGTTCTTC.

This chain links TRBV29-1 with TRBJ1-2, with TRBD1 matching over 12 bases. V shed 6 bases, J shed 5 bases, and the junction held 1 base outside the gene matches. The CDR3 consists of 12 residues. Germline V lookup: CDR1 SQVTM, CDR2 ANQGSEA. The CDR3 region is CSVGQGAYGYTF. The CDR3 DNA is TGCAGCGTGGGACAGGGGGCGTATGGCTACACCTTC.

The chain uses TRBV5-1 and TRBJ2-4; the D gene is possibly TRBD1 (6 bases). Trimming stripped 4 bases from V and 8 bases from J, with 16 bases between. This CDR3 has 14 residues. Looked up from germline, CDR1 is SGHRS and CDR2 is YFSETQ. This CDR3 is CASSTLTGRDIQYF. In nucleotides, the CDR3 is TGCGCCAGCAGCACCTTAACAGGGCGTGACATTCAGTACTTC.